The following is a T cell receptor beta chain sequence with its context. This record belongs to a study of shared clonotypes between healthy human individuals. Study background: Used for every donor were three CD4 naive, three CD4 memory, two CD8 naive and one CD8 memory plate.

Repertoires were generated with immunoSEQ multiplex PCR, while TCRdb's copy carries only in-frame clones and drops some. The repertoire consists of roughly 1,500,000 clones, with just under 99% occurring once and the leading ten covering over 0.3%. The CDR3 is made up of 14 amino acids. The germline CDR1 and CDR2 sequences are LNHNV and YYDKDF (reference sequence). Trimming took off 3 bases at V and 6 bases at J, with 11 bases between the two ends. The donors, all of them Caucasian adults, lived in Nashville, Tennessee. The specimen sequenced was naive CD4+ T cells sorted from blood. Subset defined: CD45RA+ positively selected. The TCR was taken from a man aged 25-40 years in good health. V and J are TRBV15 and TRBJ1-4, with D perhaps matching TRBD1 (6 bases). The CDR3 spells CATSSNRVDEKLFF. CDR3 coding DNA: TGTGCCACCAGCAGTAACAGGGTGGATGAAAAACTGTTTTTT.